The 17 T cell receptor beta chains below come from one sample, sequenced in a study of cytomegalovirus exposure and HLA in healthy donors (dated by TCRdb to about 2017). Libraries were built with the immunoSEQ multiplex PCR assay. The table was pulled from immuneACCESS by TCRdb, which kept in-frame rearrangements only. Such tables lose some clones; where checked, under half of the loss comes from unresolved V genes, and the rest has no known cause. This sample gives under 250,000 clones in total; around 87% of them show up just once. In total, the top ten clones hold roughly 2% of the sample. The sequencing sample was made of PBMCs. The receptors were gathered from a young woman in good health and CMV-seropositive.

V is TRBV5-6 and J is TRBJ2-7; D not certain. The germline CDR1 and CDR2 sequences are SGHDT and YYEEEE. V gave up 4 bases and J gave up 2 bases, with 7 bases separating them. The CDR3 is 12 residues long. The CDR3 protein is CASSRLAYEQYF. The CDR3 nucleotides are TGTGCCAGCAGCCGACTTGCCTACGAGCAGTACTTC.

This chain connects TRBV5-1 to TRBJ1-5; weak D call: TRBD1 (6 bases). CDR3 size: 17 residues. V was pared by 0 bases and J by 0 bases, with 13 bases between. Germline CDR1 is SGHRS and CDR2 is YFSETQ. The CDR3 DNA sequence: TGCGCCAGCAGCTTGGGGGGGCCAGAGTATAGCAATCAGCCCCAGCATTTT. It encodes CASSLGGPEYSNQPQHF.

The CDR3 DNA reads as TGTGCCAGCAGCGTAAGGGACATCGAAAATCAGCCCCAGCATTTT. The encoded protein is CASSVRDIENQPQHF. The chain couples TRBV9 to TRBJ1-5, with D possibly matching TRBD1 (6 bases). Trimming removed 1 base from V and 4 bases from J, with 12 bases in between. The CDR3 is made up of 15 amino acids. Germline values: CDR1 SGDLS, CDR2 YYNGEE.

The V call is TRBV13, the J call TRBJ2-7; the match to TRBD2 covers 10 bases. The CDR3 totals 16 residues. The V segment lost 4 bases and the J segment 6 bases; nucleotides outside the gene matches: 12. The germline V gene encodes CDR1 PRHDT and CDR2 FYEKMQ (reference sequence). The CDR3 loop reads CASSSLSLAGDGEQYF. The CDR3 DNA reads as TGTGCCAGCAGCTCCCTTTCTCTAGCGGGAGATGGCGAGCAGTACTTC.

The rearrangement joins TRBV4-1 to TRBJ1-4; 10 positions match TRBD1. CDR3 length equals 16 residues. The trim removed 4 bases at V and 5 bases at J, leaving 7 bases unmatched. Germline V gene sequence: CDR1 MGHRA, CDR2 YSYEKL. CDR3 DNA: TGCGCCAGCAGCCCACAAGGGGACAGGGGAAATGAAAAACTGTTTTTT. Translated: CASSPQGDRGNEKLFF.

This chain joins TRBV2 and TRBJ1-5; TRBD1 matches 8 bases. V was pared by 6 bases and J by 12 bases, with 4 bases of the junction left unmatched. Germline V gives CDR1 SNHLY, CDR2 FYNNEI. The CDR3 runs 11 residues. As DNA, the CDR3 is TGTGCCAGCAGGATGACAGGGGTCCAGCATTTT. Translated: CASRMTGVQHF.

This rearrangement joins TRBV5-1 to TRBJ1-2, with D possibly being TRBD1 (6 bases). Germline V gene lookup returns CDR1 SGHRS and CDR2 YFSETQ. CDR3 length: 14 amino acids. The germline V and J ends were trimmed by 4 bases and 4 bases, with 14 bases remaining between them. CDR3 DNA sequence: TGCGCCAGCAGCAACTCAGGGGACGCCTATGGCTACACCTTC. It specifies CASSNSGDAYGYTF.

V is TRBV5-1 and J is TRBJ2-7; no definite D call. Germline CDR1 is SGHRS and CDR2 is YFSETQ. Trimming left V 0 bases short and J 0 bases short, with 13 bases between. The CDR3 is 16 residues long. The CDR3 sequence is CASSLGATAGSYEQYF. CDR3 DNA: TGCGCCAGCAGCTTGGGAGCCACAGCCGGCTCCTACGAGCAGTACTTC.

J is TRBJ1-2 and V is TRBV13; 8 bases match TRBD1. Germline V gene sequence: CDR1 PRHDT, CDR2 FYEKMQ (reference sequence). The trim removed 5 bases at V and 3 bases at J, leaving 5 bases unmatched. This CDR3 contains 14 residues. The CDR3 loop is CASSQDRGYYGYTF. For the CDR3, the DNA is TGTGCCAGCAGCCAAGACAGGGGCTACTATGGCTACACCTTC.

The gene calls are TRBV30 and TRBJ2-7; 8 nucleotides agree with TRBD2. CDR1 is GTSNPN and CDR2 is SVGIG in the germline V gene (reference sequence). This CDR3 region has 11 residues. V gave up 6 bases and J gave up 5 bases; unmatched junction bases: 3. CDR3 nucleotides: TGTGCCTGCGGGGGGGGAGACGAGCAGTACTTC. This gives the protein CACGGGDEQYF. Using reference TRBV30 and TRBJ2-7 for the parts outside the CDR3, the full variable domain is SQTIHQWPATLVQPVGSPLSLECTVEGTSNPNLYWYRQAAGRGLQLLFYSVGIGQISSEVPQNLSASRPQDRQFILSSKKLLLSDSGFYLCACGGGDEQYFGPGTRLTVT.

V usage is TRBV6-1 and J usage is TRBJ2-7; 12 positions agree with TRBD2. Trimming cost V 8 bases and J 6 bases; bases outside gene matches: 11. Germline CDR1 reads MNHNS; CDR2 reads SASEGT. The CDR3 length is 15 residues. CDR3 DNA sequence: TGTGCCAGCGCCGGTGCTAGCGGGAGGGCTGGCGAGCAGTACTTC. This gives the protein CASAGASGRAGEQYF.

The chain couples TRBV9 to TRBJ2-2, with D possibly TRBD1 on 6 matching bases. This CDR3 contains 15 residues. Trimming stripped 0 bases from V and 4 bases from J, with 10 bases between. Germline CDR1 reads SGDLS; CDR2 reads YYNGEE. This chain's CDR3 is CASSVGQGPTGELFF. The CDR3 DNA reads TGTGCCAGCAGCGTAGGTCAGGGGCCCACCGGGGAGCTGTTTTTT.

The genes are TRBV5-6 and TRBJ1-4; possible D gene TRBD1, 5 bases. Germline V lookup: CDR1 SGHDT, CDR2 YYEEEE. The CDR3 runs to 18 residues. Trimming stripped 1 base from V and 7 bases from J, with 23 bases between. The CDR3 spells CASSLYPLAGGPGEKLFF. For the CDR3, the DNA is TGTGCCAGCAGCTTGTACCCTTTGGCCGGGGGACCCGGTGAAAAACTGTTTTTT.

The rearrangement uses TRBV5-6 and TRBJ2-3; 13 bases are a match to TRBD2. There are 15 residues in the CDR3. Germline values: CDR1 SGHDT, CDR2 YYEEEE. The junction had 2 bases not matched to a gene; V was cut back by 4 bases and J by 3 bases. CDR3 nucleotide sequence: TGTGCCAGCAGCCCGGGACTAGCGGGGACAGATACGCAGTATTTT. This sequence encodes CASSPGLAGTDTQYF.

The genes are TRBV27 and TRBJ1-2; the D gene is possibly TRBD1 (6 bases). The CDR3 extends over 14 amino acids. Germline CDR1 is MNHEY and CDR2 is SMNVEV (reference sequence). Trimming pared 3 bases from V and 3 bases from J, leaving 11 bases between. The CDR3 DNA sequence: TGTGCCAGCAGTTTTGGCGGGGGGCACTATGGCTACACCTTC. Amino acids: CASSFGGGHYGYTF.

The chain recombines TRBV29-1 with TRBJ1-2, with D hard to call. The CDR3 length is 13 residues. Germline assignment: CDR1 SQVTM and CDR2 ANQGSEA. V lost 3 bases and J lost 8, with 16 bases in between. The CDR3 region has the DNA TGCAGCGTTGAGTGGCAGGTTCACATGGGCTACACCTTC. This sequence encodes CSVEWQVHMGYTF.

The chain uses TRBV5-5 and TRBJ2-7; 7 positions match TRBD2. The CDR3 has 14 residues. Looked up from germline, CDR1 is SGHKS and CDR2 is YYEKEE (reference sequence). V gave up 0 bases and J gave up 0 bases; unmatched junction bases: 0. The CDR3 nucleotides read TGTGCCAGCAGCTTGGTAGCGGGCTCCTACGAGCAGTACTTC. Protein product: CASSLVAGSYEQYF.